This T cell receptor beta chain was observed in a study of memory CD4+ T cells and cytomegalovirus serostatus. Study-level findings and limits: Of 164 reported CMV TCRbeta sequences, some 70 were found in memory CD4+ repertoires. The CMV-associated TCR signature appears largely within the CD4+ memory repertoire.

Concerning this clone itself: Its antigen is unknown.

Single viable CD3+CD4+CD8-CD45RO+ cells were sorted as the memory CD4+ T cells. Positive selection with CD4 microbeads enriched total CD4+ T cells. The CDR3 runs to 12 residues. Germline lookup yields CDR1 GTSNPN and CDR2 SVGIG (reference sequence). Deletions cut 1 base from V and 9 bases from J, with 9 bases between. In the source study's methods: Out-of-frame sequences were removed, leaving roughly 2.1 million distinct TCRbeta sequences. Repertoires were generated with immunoSEQ multiplex PCR, while TCRdb's copy carries only in-frame clones and drops some. V and J calls and clone size are those listed in that table; D and trimming were worked out from the DNA. The sample has about 26,000 clones, about four fifths seen once.

The clonotype originates from an adult in good health and CMV-seronegative. This chain uses TRBV30 with TRBJ2-2; no clear D gene. The sequenced sample was memory CD4+ T cells from blood. Here the CDR3 DNA reads TGTGCCTGGAGTGAACGGAACCGGGAGCTGTTTTTT. Translated: CAWSERNRELFF.